Detailed here is one T cell receptor beta chain. This sample also contains other DNA sequences that code for the same CDR3. These data are taken from a study of blood T cell repertoires in COVID-19. Study details: Whether acute or convalescent, the COVID-19 samples came from the United States, Italy and Spain. Sample material is recorded as cDNA or gDNA derived from T cells, B-cell-depleted T cells, or PBMCs.

Original analysis: Nucleated cell number was recorded as an estimate derived from reference gene primer amplification. The protocol was immunoSEQ multiplex PCR, while the TCRdb copy is restricted to in-frame clones and leaves out a portion. D and trimming were read from the DNA, whereas the V and J calls and clone size are those reported in that table. The data contain roughly 350,000 clones, over 75% of them singletons. Material: peripheral blood. This receptor was identified in a woman between 45 and 65 years old with active or convalescent COVID-19.

The CDR3 nucleotides are TGTGCCAGCACTAGGGACAGGGCCTACGAGCAGTACTTC. Encoded protein: CASTRDRAYEQYF. The rearrangement links TRBV6-5 to TRBJ2-7, with 9 bases fitting TRBD1. V lost 7 bases and J lost 2; bases outside the gene matches: 3. CDR1 MNHEY and CDR2 SVGAGI come from the germline V gene. This CDR3 has 13 residues.